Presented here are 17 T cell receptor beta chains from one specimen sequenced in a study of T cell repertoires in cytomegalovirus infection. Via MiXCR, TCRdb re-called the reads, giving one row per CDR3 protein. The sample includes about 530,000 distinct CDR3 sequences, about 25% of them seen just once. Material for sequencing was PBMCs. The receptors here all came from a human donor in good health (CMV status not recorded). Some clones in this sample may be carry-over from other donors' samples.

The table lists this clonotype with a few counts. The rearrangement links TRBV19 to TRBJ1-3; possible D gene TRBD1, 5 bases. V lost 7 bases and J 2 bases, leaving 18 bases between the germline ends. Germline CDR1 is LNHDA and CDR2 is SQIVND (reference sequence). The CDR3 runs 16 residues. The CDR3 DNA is TGTGCCAGTACGACAGACCGATGGCTCGCTGGAAACACCATATATTTT. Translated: CASTTDRWLAGNTIYF.

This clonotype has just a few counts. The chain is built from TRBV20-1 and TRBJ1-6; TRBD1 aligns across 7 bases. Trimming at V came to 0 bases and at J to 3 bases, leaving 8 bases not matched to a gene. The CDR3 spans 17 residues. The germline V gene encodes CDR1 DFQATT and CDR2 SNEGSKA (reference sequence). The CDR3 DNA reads TGCAGTGCTAGAGATCCGAGGGACAGCGACTATAATTCACCCCTCCACTTT. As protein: CSARDPRDSDYNSPLHF.

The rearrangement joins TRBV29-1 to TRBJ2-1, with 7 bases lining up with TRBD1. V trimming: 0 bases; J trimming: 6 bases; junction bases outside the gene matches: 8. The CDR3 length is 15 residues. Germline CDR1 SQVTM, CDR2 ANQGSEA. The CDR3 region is CSVEDSQGIGNEQFF. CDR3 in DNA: TGCAGCGTTGAAGACTCACAGGGGATAGGCAATGAGCAGTTCTTC.

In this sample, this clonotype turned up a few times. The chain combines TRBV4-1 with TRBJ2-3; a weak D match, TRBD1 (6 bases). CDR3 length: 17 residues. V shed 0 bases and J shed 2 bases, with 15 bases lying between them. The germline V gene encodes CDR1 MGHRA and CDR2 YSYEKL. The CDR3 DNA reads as TGCGCCAGCAGCCAAGATCGGGACAAAAGCTCCACAGATACGCAGTATTTT. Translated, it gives CASSQDRDKSSTDTQYF.

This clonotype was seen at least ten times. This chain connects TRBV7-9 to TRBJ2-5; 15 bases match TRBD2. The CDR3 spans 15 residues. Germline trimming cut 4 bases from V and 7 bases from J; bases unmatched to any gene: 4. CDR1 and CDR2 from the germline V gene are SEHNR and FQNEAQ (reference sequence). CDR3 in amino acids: CASSYRGLAGGTQYF. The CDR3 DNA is TGTGCCAGCAGCTACAGGGGACTAGCGGGAGGGACCCAGTACTTC.

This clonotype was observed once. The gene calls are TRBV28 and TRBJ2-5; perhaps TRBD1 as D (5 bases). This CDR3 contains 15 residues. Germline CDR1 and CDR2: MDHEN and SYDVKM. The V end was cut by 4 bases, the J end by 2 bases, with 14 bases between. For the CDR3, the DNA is TGTGCCAGCAGTTCCCCGACAGTTCTACAAGAGACCCAGTACTTC. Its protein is CASSSPTVLQETQYF.

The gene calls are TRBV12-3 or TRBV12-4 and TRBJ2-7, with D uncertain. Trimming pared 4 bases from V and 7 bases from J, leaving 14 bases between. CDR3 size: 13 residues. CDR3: CASSSGAVGEQYF. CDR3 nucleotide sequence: TGTGCCAGCAGTTCGGGCGCCGTTGGGGAGCAGTACTTC.

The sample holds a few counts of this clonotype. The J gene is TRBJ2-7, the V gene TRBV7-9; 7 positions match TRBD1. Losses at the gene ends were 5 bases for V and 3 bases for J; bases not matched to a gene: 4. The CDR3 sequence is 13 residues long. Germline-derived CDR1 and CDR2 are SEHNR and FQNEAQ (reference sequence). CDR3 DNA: TGTGCCAGCAGCCGGGACAGTCTCTACGAGCAGTACTTC. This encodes CASSRDSLYEQYF.

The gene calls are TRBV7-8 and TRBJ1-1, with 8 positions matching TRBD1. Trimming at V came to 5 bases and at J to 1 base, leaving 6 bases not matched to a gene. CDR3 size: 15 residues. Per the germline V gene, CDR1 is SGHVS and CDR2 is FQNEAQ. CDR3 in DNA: TGTGCCAGCAGCCTCTACAGGGGGGAGAACACTGAAGCTTTCTTT. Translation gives CASSLYRGENTEAFF.

In nucleotides, the CDR3 is TGTGCCAGCAGAGCTAGCGGGAGGGCCGGTTACGAGCAGTACGTC. Translation: CASRASGRAGYEQYV. This rearrangement joins TRBV2 to TRBJ2-7; 12 nucleotides agree with TRBD2. The CDR3 totals 15 residues. Germline V lookup: CDR1 SNHLY, CDR2 FYNNEI. The trim removed 6 bases at V and 4 bases at J, leaving 7 bases unmatched.

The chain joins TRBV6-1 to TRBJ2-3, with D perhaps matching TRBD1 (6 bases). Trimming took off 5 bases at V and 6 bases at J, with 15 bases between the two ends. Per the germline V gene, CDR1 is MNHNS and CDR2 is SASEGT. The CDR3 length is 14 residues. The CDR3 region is CASSPQGISDTQYF. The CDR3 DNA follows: TGTGCCAGCAGTCCACAGGGAATATCGGATACGCAGTATTTT.

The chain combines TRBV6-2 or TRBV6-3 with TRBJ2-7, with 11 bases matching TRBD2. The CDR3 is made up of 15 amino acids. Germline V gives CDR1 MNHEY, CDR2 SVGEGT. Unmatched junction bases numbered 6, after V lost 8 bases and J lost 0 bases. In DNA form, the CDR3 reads TGTGCCAGCGGAGGGACTAGCGGCTCCTCCTACGAGCAGTACTTC. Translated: CASGGTSGSSYEQYF.

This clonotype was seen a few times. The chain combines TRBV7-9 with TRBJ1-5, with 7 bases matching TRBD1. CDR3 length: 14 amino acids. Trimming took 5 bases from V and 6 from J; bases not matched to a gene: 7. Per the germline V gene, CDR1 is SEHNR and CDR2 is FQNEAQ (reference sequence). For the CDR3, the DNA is TGTGCCAGCAGCCGGACAGGCTTAAGTCAGCCCCAGCATTTT. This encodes CASSRTGLSQPQHF.

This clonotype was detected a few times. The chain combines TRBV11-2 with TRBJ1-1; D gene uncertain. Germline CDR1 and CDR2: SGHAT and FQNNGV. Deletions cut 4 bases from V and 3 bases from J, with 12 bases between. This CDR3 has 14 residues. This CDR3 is CASSWMKRDTEAFF. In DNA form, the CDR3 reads TGTGCCAGCAGCTGGATGAAGAGGGACACTGAAGCTTTCTTT.

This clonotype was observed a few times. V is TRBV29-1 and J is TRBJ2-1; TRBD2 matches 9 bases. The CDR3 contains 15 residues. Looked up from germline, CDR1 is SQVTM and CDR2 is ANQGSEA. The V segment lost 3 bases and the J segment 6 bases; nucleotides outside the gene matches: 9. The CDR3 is CSVDMAGGRVNEQFF. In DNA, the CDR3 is TGCAGCGTTGATATGGCGGGGGGGAGGGTCAATGAGCAGTTCTTC.

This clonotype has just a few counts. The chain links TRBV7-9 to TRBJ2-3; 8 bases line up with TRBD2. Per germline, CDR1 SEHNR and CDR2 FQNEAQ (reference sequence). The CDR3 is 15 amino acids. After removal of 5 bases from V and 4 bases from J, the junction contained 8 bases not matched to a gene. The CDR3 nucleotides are TGTGCCAGCAGCACCCAAGCGGGAGTGGCAGATACGCAGTATTTT. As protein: CASSTQAGVADTQYF.

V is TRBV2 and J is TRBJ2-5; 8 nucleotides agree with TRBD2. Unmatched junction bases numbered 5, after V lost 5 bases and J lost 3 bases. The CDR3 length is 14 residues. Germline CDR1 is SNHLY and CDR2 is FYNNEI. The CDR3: CASSTSGGEETQYF. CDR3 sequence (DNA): TGTGCCAGCAGTACTAGCGGAGGAGAAGAGACCCAGTACTTC.